This T cell receptor beta chain originates from a study of T cell changes during pregnancy in multiple sclerosis. CDR1 and CDR2 (germline): SNHLY, FYNNEI. After removal of 6 bases from V and 8 bases from J, the junction contained 8 bases not matched to a gene. CDR3 length equals 14 residues. The assay was immunoSEQ multiplex PCR, and TCRdb's table has in-frame clones only and misses some. This table has tens of thousands of clones, approximately 94% appearing once. The V call is TRBV2, the J call TRBJ2-1, with 9 bases aligning to TRBD2. The input for sequencing was CD4+ T cells from peripheral blood mononuclear cells, taken after pregnancy. The source is a female donor with multiple sclerosis, enrolled in a pregnancy study. The CDR3 is CASRTGLARYEQFF. The CDR3 DNA follows: TGTGCCAGCAGGACTGGACTAGCGCGGTATGAGCAGTTCTTC.